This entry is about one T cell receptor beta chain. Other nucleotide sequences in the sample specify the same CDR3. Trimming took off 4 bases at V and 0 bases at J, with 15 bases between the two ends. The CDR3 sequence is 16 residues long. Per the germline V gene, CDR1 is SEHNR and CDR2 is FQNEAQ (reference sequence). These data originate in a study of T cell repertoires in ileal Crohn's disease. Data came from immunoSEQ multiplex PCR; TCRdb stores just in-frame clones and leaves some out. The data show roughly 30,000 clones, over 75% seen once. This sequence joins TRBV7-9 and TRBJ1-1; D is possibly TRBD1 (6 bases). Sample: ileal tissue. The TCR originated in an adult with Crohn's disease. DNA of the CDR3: TGTGCCAGCAGCTCTAGTGGGGGGGGCATGAACACTGAAGCTTTCTTT. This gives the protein CASSSSGGGMNTEAFF.